The entry that follows covers one TCR beta chain sequence. The antigen it recognizes is unknown. The sample holds no much larger clone one base away, and base qualities are not on file. Including the terminal cysteine and phenylalanine, the CDR3 comprises 17 residues. The entry retains the CDR3 DNA only, 51 bases that are in frame from base 1. Sequences MGHDK (CDR1) and SYGVNS (CDR2) are obtained from the germline V gene. Trimming leaves V shorter by 9 bases and J shorter by 3 bases, with the junction holding 15 bases beyond the gene matches. TCRbeta CDR3 regions were amplified from genomic DNA by means of the immunoSEQ Assay, a bias-controlled multiplex PCR. The original pipeline was this. Nucleated cell counts per sample were estimated from amplification of reference gene primers within the assay. To quantify the absolute abundance of each unique TCRbeta CDR3 rearrangement, sequence reads were collapsed and filtered. For each sample, productive Simpson clonality was calculated as the square root of Simpson's diversity index across productive rearrangements. TCRdb's version of the immuneACCESS table is confined to in-frame rearrangements and falls short of the full clone set. An unresolved V gene accounts for under half of the shortfall where checked; the remainder is of unknown origin. That table supplies the V and J calls and clone size; D and trimming were determined from the DNA. The sample profile shows 200,000 to 250,000 clones; around 83% of them were found once. The ten largest clones represent approximately 1.3% of the sample.

The sample is drawn from a study of blood T cell repertoires in COVID-19 (dated by TCRdb to about 2020). Background for the entire study: The collaborator samples originated in the United States, Italy and Spain and spanned the acute and convalescent phases of COVID-19. The prospective study material was composed of cDNA or gDNA derived from T cells, B-cell-depleted T cells, or PBMCs. Subjects who had been exposed to COVID-19, were actively infected with it, or had recovered from it provided the deeply sampled blood TCRbeta repertoires that made up the dataset. The repertoires were released in a freely available public database meant as a resource for research on the immune response to SARS-CoV-2. Samples were obtained from the ongoing ImmuneRACE study (first 160 participants) and from roughly 1,300 subjects provided by 6 global collaborators. A de-identified subject ID, COVID-19 status, age in years and sex were almost always included in the sample metadata. Where available, HLA class I and class II types were taken from metadata supplied by the sample provider and were not determined by assay-based typing. The research as a whole found: Clinical and demographic metadata were provided uncurated, with the amount varying by source and participant.

Enrolling through a virtual design, the prospective study's participants ranged in age from roughly 18 to 89 years and lived across 20 to 30 United States geographic areas. In the prospective study, participants were assigned to cohorts based on the clinical history participants reported in a screening survey and a study questionnaire. In the prospective study, mobile phlebotomists collected whole blood, serum and a nasopharyngeal or oropharyngeal swab from each participant. Prospective study participants could optionally give additional blood draws and questionnaires over an approximately two-month period. Blood samples from the prospective study were shipped frozen or at room temperature prior to DNA extraction.

This TCR came from a woman aged 40 to 50 with acute COVID-19. The specimen sequenced was PBMCs or T cells enriched from blood (not recorded which). The chain joins TRBV25-1 to TRBJ2-3; TRBD2 aligns with 10 central bases. The CDR3 in this case is CARVWASGGSTTDTQYF. The nucleotides are TGTGCCAGAGTTTGGGCTAGCGGGGGAAGCACAACAGATACGCAGTATTTT. With the portions outside the CDR3 filled from the reference TRBV25-1 and TRBJ2-3 genes, the complete variable region becomes EADIYQTPRYLVIGTGKKITLECSQTMGHDKMYWYQQDPGMELHLIHYSYGVNSTEKGDLSSESTVSRIRTEHFPLTLESARPSHTSQYLCARVWASGGSTTDTQYFGPGTRLTVL.